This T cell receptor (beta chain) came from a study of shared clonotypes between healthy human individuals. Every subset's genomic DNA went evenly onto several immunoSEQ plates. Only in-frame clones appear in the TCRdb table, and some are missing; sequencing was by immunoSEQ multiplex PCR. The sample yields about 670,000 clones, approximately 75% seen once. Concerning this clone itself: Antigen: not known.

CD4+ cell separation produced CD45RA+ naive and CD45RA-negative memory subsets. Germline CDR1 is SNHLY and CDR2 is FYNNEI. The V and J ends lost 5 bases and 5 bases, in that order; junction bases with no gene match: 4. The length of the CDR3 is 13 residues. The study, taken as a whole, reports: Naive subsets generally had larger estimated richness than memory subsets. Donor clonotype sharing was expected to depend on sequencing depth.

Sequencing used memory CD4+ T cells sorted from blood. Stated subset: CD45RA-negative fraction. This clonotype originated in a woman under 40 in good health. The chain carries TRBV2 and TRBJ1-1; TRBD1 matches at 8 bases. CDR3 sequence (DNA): TGTGCCAGCAGTAAGGACAGGGCGACTGAAGCTTTCTTT. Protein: CASSKDRATEAFF.